The entry that follows covers one T cell receptor (beta chain) sequence. Germline values: CDR1 MNHEY, CDR2 SVGAGI. The CDR3 consists of 14 residues. V lost 8 bases to trimming and J lost 0 bases, with 11 bases between them. The sample comes from a study of blood T cell repertoires in COVID-19. Looking at the study overall: COVID-19 samples, acute and convalescent, were from the United States, Italy and Spain. T cells, B-cell-depleted T cells, or PBMCs supplied cDNA or gDNA.

Original processing notes: Reference gene primer amplification in the assay estimated nucleated cell counts. This table comes from immunoSEQ multiplex PCR, and its TCRdb copy is limited to in-frame clones, with some not included. V, J and clone size derive from that table, while D and trimming were established from the DNA sequence. The table has about 280,000 clones, roughly four fifths seen once; the top ten hold 9.4%. V is TRBV6-5 and J is TRBJ1-5; D not resolved. Sequencing was done on a sample of peripheral blood. The source is a woman in her 50s who had recovered from COVID-19. The CDR3 here is CASGQPYSNQPQHF. CDR3 coding DNA: TGTGCCAGCGGGCAGCCTTATAGCAATCAGCCCCAGCATTTT.